A single sample gave rise to the 26 T cell receptor beta chains below, sequenced in a study of CD8+ T cells in alopecia areata. Investigators isolated RNA and reverse transcribed it into cDNA to act as the sequencing template. Sequencing was performed with immunoSEQ multiplex PCR; in TCRdb, only in-frame clones are kept and a portion is missing. The sample records some 99,000 clones, roughly two fifths being singletons. Sequenced: CD4+ T cells sorted from blood. The receptors shown here come from a human donor with alopecia areata.

The rearrangement uses TRBV4-1 and TRBJ2-7; D is uncertain. The CDR3 is made up of 14 amino acids. CDR1 MGHRA and CDR2 YSYEKL come from the germline V gene. Deletions cut 5 bases from V and 5 bases from J, with 16 bases between. CDR3 DNA sequence: TGCGCCAGCAGCTCTCTTCCGTTCATGCACGAGCAGTACTTC. It encodes CASSSLPFMHEQYF.

This clone was recorded a few times. The rearrangement links TRBV11-2 to TRBJ2-1; D may correspond to TRBD1 or TRBD2 (6 bases each). The CDR3 extends over 14 amino acids. Deletions cut 1 base from V and 6 bases from J, with 10 bases between. CDR1 is SGHAT, CDR2 FQNNGV, per germline. The CDR3 sequence: CASSLAQGGNEQFF. The CDR3 DNA sequence: TGTGCCAGCAGCTTAGCACAGGGAGGCAATGAGCAGTTCTTC.

This clone has just a few counts. This sequence joins TRBV29-1 and TRBJ2-4, with no clear D. The V end was cut by 4 bases, the J end by 9 bases, with 7 bases between. The germline V gene has CDR1 SQVTM and CDR2 ANQGSEA. The length of the CDR3 is 10 residues. CDR3 amino acids: CSVGDGIQYF. CDR3 sequence (DNA): TGCAGCGTTGGAGACGGCATTCAGTACTTC.

The V and J genes are TRBV4-1 and TRBJ2-7, with no clear D. The germline CDR1 and CDR2 sequences are MGHRA and YSYEKL. Trimming cost V 2 bases and J 6 bases, with 11 bases left between them. The CDR3 runs 13 residues. CDR3 in DNA: TGCGCCAGCAGCCAATTTCCATCGGTCGAGCAGTACTTC. This translates into CASSQFPSVEQYF.

V and J are TRBV6-6 and TRBJ2-5; 10 bases line up with TRBD2. The V gene's germline CDR1 is MNHNY and CDR2 SVGAGI (reference sequence). The CDR3 covers 15 residues. Germline trimming cut 6 bases from V and 3 bases from J; bases unmatched to any gene: 7. CDR3 residues: CASRKTGLAEETQYF. The CDR3 DNA is TGTGCCAGCAGGAAGACTGGACTAGCGGAAGAGACCCAGTACTTC.

The CDR3 sequence is CAWSVRRFQETQYF. CDR3 nucleotide sequence: TGTGCCTGGAGTGTACGAAGATTCCAAGAGACCCAGTACTTC. This chain connects TRBV30 to TRBJ2-5; D unresolved. Trimming cost V 0 bases and J 1 base, with 9 bases left between them. CDR1 and CDR2 (germline): GTSNPN, SVGIG (reference sequence). This CDR3 comprises 14 residues.

The chain couples TRBV7-9 to TRBJ1-1; D gene ambiguous. V lost 3 bases and J 1 base, leaving 3 bases between the germline ends. Germline CDR1 and CDR2: SEHNR and FQNEAQ (reference sequence). There are 12 residues in the CDR3. The DNA for the CDR3 is TGTGCCAGCAGCTTTCAGAACACTGAAGCTTTCTTT. Protein product: CASSFQNTEAFF.

This clone was seen only once. The V gene is TRBV6-5, the J gene TRBJ2-5; 8 positions match TRBD2. J gave up 7 bases and V 3 bases, and 7 bases lay outside the gene matches. CDR1 is MNHEY and CDR2 is SVGAGI in the germline V gene. This CDR3 comprises 14 residues. Here the CDR3 reads CASSYREGDSTQYF. The DNA of the CDR3 is TGTGCCAGCAGTTATCGGGAGGGTGATTCGACCCAGTACTTC.

This sequence joins TRBV2 and TRBJ1-1; TRBD1 might be the D (5 bases). Germline V gives CDR1 SNHLY, CDR2 FYNNEI. The length of the CDR3 is 14 residues. With 9 bases removed from V and 2 bases from J, the gap between germline ends came to 16 bases. This CDR3 reads CASFRRDGNTEAFF. In nucleotides, the CDR3 is TGTGCCAGTTTTCGCAGGGACGGCAACACTGAAGCTTTCTTT.

The J gene is TRBJ1-4, the V gene TRBV29-1, with TRBD1 as a possible D gene (6 bases). Germline-derived CDR1 and CDR2 are SQVTM and ANQGSEA. V was pared by 6 bases and J by 8 bases, with 19 bases between. This CDR3 comprises 14 residues. CDR3: CSVEVGGRGEKLFF. In DNA form, the CDR3 reads TGCAGCGTGGAGGTTGGGGGCCGAGGGGAAAAACTGTTTTTT.

This clone was picked up a small number of times. The V and J genes are TRBV5-6 and TRBJ2-5, with 7 bases lining up with TRBD2. CDR1 and CDR2 (germline): SGHDT, YYEEEE. V lost 4 bases, J lost 3 bases, and 6 bases stayed unmatched. This CDR3 has 14 amino acids. In DNA, the CDR3 is TGTGCCAGCAGCCGCCTAGCGGAAGAAGAGACCCAGTACTTC. It codes for CASSRLAEEETQYF.

V usage is TRBV7-2 and J usage is TRBJ2-1; 10 nucleotides align to TRBD1. This CDR3 contains 16 residues. Germline loops: CDR1 SGHTA, CDR2 FQGNSA. Germline trimming cut 4 bases from V and 6 bases from J; bases unmatched to any gene: 9. The CDR3 loop reads CASSSTGQGWSNEQFF. CDR3 in DNA: TGTGCCAGCAGCTCCACGGGACAGGGGTGGAGCAATGAGCAGTTCTTC.

The chain employs TRBV28 and TRBJ2-7; TRBD1 or TRBD2 may be the D gene (5 bases each). The CDR3 contains 13 residues. Germline V gives CDR1 MDHEN, CDR2 SYDVKM. V lost 7 bases and J 2 bases, leaving 12 bases between the germline ends. CDR3 sequence (DNA): TGTGCCAGCAAGAACCGGGGCACCTACGAGCAGTACTTC. Translation gives CASKNRGTYEQYF.

The gene calls are TRBV29-1 and TRBJ2-1; D might be TRBD1 (6 bases). The germline V gene has CDR1 SQVTM and CDR2 ANQGSEA. V shed 7 bases and J shed 0 bases, with 13 bases lying between them. This CDR3 has 14 residues. The CDR3 DNA reads as TGCAGCGCGAATCTCAGGGGCTCCTACAATGAGCAGTTCTTC. Protein sequence: CSANLRGSYNEQFF.

This chain joins TRBV19 and TRBJ2-3; TRBD1 aligns across 10 bases. The germline V gene encodes CDR1 LNHDA and CDR2 SQIVND (reference sequence). Losses at the gene ends were 5 bases for V and 3 bases for J; bases not matched to a gene: 8. The CDR3 is 16 residues long. The CDR3 reads CASSSPGQGMTDTQYF. The CDR3 DNA is TGTGCCAGTAGTTCTCCGGGACAGGGGATGACAGATACGCAGTATTTT.

The rearrangement uses TRBV29-1 and TRBJ1-4; 7 bases match TRBD1. Germline assignment: CDR1 SQVTM and CDR2 ANQGSEA. The V and J ends lost 6 bases and 5 bases, in that order; junction bases with no gene match: 9. The length of the CDR3 is 14 residues. This chain's CDR3 is CSVRTGTENEKLFF. The CDR3 DNA is TGCAGCGTCAGGACCGGGACAGAAAATGAAAAACTGTTTTTT.

V usage is TRBV29-1 and J usage is TRBJ2-5; D remains ambiguous. Per the germline V gene, CDR1 is SQVTM and CDR2 is ANQGSEA. The CDR3 consists of 9 residues. The germline V and J ends were trimmed by 7 bases and 13 bases, with 13 bases remaining between them. CDR3 DNA sequence: TGCAGCGCGGGCGAAACGGGGTACTTC. It translates to CSAGETGYF.

The V and J genes are TRBV4-2 and TRBJ2-2; perhaps D is TRBD1 or TRBD2 (5 bases each). V was trimmed by 0 bases and J by 0 bases, leaving 14 bases between them. The CDR3 consists of 18 residues. CDR1 LGHNA and CDR2 YNFKEQ come from the germline V gene. Here the CDR3 reads CASSQDRAGGANTGELFF. DNA for the CDR3: TGTGCCAGCAGCCAAGATAGGGCTGGGGGAGCGAACACCGGGGAGCTGTTTTTT.

This clone was counted a few times. The rearrangement joins TRBV29-1 to TRBJ2-2; 12 nucleotides line up with TRBD2. V shed 4 bases and J 3 bases; nucleotides not matched to a gene: 3. CDR1 is SQVTM, CDR2 ANQGSEA, per germline. The CDR3 loop spans 15 amino acids. The CDR3 loop reads CSVARLAGDTGELFF. DNA of the CDR3: TGCAGCGTTGCCCGACTAGCGGGAGACACCGGGGAGCTGTTTTTT.

CDR3 protein: CASSQDVGYEQYF. The CDR3, as DNA: TGCGCCAGCAGCCAAGATGTGGGCTACGAGCAGTACTTC. The chain is built from TRBV4-1 and TRBJ2-7, with unresolved D. Germline CDR1 MGHRA, CDR2 YSYEKL. This CDR3 has 13 amino acids. The germline V and J ends were trimmed by 0 bases and 3 bases, with 6 bases remaining between them.

The rearrangement joins TRBV7-9 to TRBJ2-3; D gene uncertain. Germline assignment: CDR1 SEHNR and CDR2 FQNEAQ (reference sequence). This CDR3 contains 14 residues. With 0 bases removed from V and 4 bases from J, the gap between germline ends came to 8 bases. CDR3 loop: CASSLAMRADTQYF. The CDR3 nucleotides read TGTGCCAGCAGCTTAGCTATGAGAGCAGATACGCAGTATTTT.

This chain connects TRBV9 to TRBJ2-3; 15 nucleotides align to TRBD2. CDR1 is SGDLS and CDR2 is YYNGEE in the germline V gene. Trimming took 4 bases from V and 5 from J; bases not matched to a gene: 5. The CDR3 loop spans 16 amino acids. CDR3 region: CASSSGLAGGEDTQYF. The CDR3 DNA reads TGTGCCAGCAGCTCGGGACTAGCGGGAGGCGAAGATACGCAGTATTTT.

This clone occurred a few times. The gene calls are TRBV5-6 and TRBJ2-1; TRBD1 matches 10 bases. This CDR3 has 15 amino acids. Unmatched junction bases numbered 6, after V lost 1 base and J lost 8 bases. In germline, CDR1 is SGHDT, CDR2 YYEEEE. CDR3 region: CASSLRQGAPDEQFF. The CDR3 nucleotides read TGTGCCAGCAGCTTGAGACAGGGGGCGCCCGATGAGCAGTTCTTC.

The CDR3 sequence: CSVHRTGGTDTQYF. CDR3 sequence (DNA): TGCAGCGTTCATCGGACAGGAGGCACAGATACGCAGTATTTT. The V gene is TRBV29-1, the J gene TRBJ2-3; TRBD1 matches at 7 bases. Germline V gene sequence: CDR1 SQVTM, CDR2 ANQGSEA. V was clipped by 5 bases and J by 1 base; unmatched bases: 6. This CDR3 has 14 amino acids.

The gene calls are TRBV2 and TRBJ2-7; 8 bases map to TRBD1. CDR1 is SNHLY and CDR2 is FYNNEI in the germline V gene. Trimming removed 4 bases from V and 5 bases from J; junction bases left unmatched: 7. The CDR3 contains 14 residues. This CDR3 is CASSAATGVDEQYF. The CDR3 DNA reads TGTGCCAGCAGTGCCGCGACAGGGGTGGACGAGCAGTACTTC.

The chain combines TRBV14 with TRBJ1-2, with 8 positions matching TRBD1. V lost 8 bases to trimming and J lost 5 bases; unmatched junction nucleotides: 7. Germline V gene data show CDR1 as SGHDN and CDR2 as FVKESK. The CDR3 spans 13 residues. CDR3 in amino acids: CASGTGLNYGYTF. DNA for the CDR3: TGTGCCAGCGGGACAGGTCTCAATTATGGCTACACCTTC.